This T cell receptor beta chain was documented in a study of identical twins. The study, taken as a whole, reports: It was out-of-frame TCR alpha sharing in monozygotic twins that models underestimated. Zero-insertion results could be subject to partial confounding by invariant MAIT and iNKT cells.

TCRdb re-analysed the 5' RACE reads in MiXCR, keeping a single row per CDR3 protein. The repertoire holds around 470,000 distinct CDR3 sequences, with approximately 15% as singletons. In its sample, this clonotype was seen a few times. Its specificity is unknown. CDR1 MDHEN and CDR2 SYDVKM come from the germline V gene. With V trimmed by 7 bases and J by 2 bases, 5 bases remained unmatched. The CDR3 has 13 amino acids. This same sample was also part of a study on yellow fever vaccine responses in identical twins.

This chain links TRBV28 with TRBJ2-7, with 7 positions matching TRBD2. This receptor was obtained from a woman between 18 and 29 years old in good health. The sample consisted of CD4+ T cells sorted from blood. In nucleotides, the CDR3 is TGTGCCAGCACCTCAAGCGGGACCTACGAGCAGTACTTC. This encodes CASTSSGTYEQYF.